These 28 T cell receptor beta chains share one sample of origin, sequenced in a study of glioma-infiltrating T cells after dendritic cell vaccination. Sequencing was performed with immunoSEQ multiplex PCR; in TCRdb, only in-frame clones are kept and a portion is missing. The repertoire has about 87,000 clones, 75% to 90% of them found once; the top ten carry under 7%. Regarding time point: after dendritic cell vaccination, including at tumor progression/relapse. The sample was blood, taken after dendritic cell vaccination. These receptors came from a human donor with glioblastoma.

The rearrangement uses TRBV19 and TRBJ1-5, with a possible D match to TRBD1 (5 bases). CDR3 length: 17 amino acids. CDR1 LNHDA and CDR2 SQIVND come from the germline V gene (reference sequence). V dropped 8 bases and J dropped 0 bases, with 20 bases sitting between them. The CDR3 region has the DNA TGTGCCAGTGCGCCGGGGGTTAGGGCCTATAGCAATCAGCCCCAGCATTTT. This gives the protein CASAPGVRAYSNQPQHF.

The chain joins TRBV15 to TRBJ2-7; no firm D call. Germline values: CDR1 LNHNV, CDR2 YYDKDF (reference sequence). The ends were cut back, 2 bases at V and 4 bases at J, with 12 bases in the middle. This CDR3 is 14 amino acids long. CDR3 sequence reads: CATSRTSGSYEQYF. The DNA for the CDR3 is TGTGCCACCAGCAGAACTTCCGGGTCTTACGAGCAGTACTTC. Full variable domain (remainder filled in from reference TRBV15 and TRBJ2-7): DAMVIQNPRYQVTQFGKPVTLSCSQTLNHNVMYWYQQKSSQAPKLLFHYYDKDFNNEADTPDNFQSRRPNTSFCFLDIRSPGLGDTAMYLCATSRTSGSYEQYFGPGTRLTVT.

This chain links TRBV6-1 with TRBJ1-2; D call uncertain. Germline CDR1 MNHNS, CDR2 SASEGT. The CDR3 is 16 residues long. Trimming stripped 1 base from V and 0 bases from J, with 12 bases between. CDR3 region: CASSEENFLANYGYTF. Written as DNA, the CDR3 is TGTGCCAGCAGTGAAGAGAACTTCTTAGCTAACTATGGCTACACCTTC.

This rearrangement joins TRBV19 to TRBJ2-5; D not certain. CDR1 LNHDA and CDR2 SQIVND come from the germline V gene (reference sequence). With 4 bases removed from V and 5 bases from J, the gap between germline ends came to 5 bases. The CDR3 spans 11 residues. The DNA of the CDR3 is TGTGCCAGTAGTACTAGGGAGACCCAGTACTTC. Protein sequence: CASSTRETQYF. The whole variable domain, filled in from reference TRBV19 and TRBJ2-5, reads DGGITQSPKYLFRKEGQNVTLSCEQNLNHDAMYWYRQDPGQGLRLIYYSQIVNDFQKGDIAEGYSVSREKKESFPLTVTSAQKNPTAFYLCASSTRETQYFGPGTRLLVL.

This CDR3 is CASSTTGTGIYGYTF. As DNA, the CDR3 is TGTGCCAGCAGTACCACAGGGACAGGGATCTATGGCTACACCTTC. The chain uses TRBV27 and TRBJ1-2; the match to TRBD1 covers 9 bases. J lost 4 bases, V lost 5 bases, and 8 bases had no gene match. The germline V gene has CDR1 MNHEY and CDR2 SMNVEV (reference sequence). The CDR3 consists of 15 residues.

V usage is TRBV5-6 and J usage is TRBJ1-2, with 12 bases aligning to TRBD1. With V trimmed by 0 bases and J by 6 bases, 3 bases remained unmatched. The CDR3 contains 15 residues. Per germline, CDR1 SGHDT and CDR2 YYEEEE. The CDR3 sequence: CASSLAGTGGHGYTF. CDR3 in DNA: TGTGCCAGCAGCTTGGCTGGGACAGGGGGCCATGGCTACACCTTC.

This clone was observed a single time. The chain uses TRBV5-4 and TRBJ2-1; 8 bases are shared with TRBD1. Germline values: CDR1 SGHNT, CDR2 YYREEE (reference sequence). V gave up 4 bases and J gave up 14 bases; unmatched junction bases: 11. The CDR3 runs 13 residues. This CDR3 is CASSLVRTGMEFF. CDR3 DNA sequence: TGTGCCAGCAGCCTAGTCAGGACAGGGATGGAGTTCTTC.

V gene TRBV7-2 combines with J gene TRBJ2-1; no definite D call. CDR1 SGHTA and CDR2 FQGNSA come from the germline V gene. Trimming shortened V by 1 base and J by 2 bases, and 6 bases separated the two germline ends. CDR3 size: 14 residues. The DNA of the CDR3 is TGTGCCAGCAGCTTAGATCGAGCCTACAATGAGCAGTTCTTC. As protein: CASSLDRAYNEQFF.

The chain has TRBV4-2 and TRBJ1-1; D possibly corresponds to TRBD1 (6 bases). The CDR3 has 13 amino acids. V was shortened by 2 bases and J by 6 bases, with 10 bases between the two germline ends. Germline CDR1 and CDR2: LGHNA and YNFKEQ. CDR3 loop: CASSQLYRAEAFF. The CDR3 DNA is TGTGCCAGCAGCCAACTTTACAGGGCTGAAGCTTTCTTT.

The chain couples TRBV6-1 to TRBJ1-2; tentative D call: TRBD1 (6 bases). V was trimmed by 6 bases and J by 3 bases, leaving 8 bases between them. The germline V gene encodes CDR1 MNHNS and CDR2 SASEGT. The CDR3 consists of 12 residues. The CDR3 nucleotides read TGTGCCAGCAGGGACAGCTACTATGGCTACACCTTC. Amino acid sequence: CASRDSYYGYTF.

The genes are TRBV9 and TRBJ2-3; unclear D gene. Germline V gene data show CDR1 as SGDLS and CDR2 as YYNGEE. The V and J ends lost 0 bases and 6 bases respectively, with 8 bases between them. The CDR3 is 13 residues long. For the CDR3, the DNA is TGTGCCAGCAGCGTAGCCCTTAGTGATACGCAGTATTTT. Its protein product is CASSVALSDTQYF.

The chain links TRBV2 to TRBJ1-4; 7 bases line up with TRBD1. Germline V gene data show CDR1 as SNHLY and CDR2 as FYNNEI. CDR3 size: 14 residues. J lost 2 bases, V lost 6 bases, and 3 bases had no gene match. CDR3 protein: CASRDRVTNEKLFF. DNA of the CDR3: TGTGCCAGCAGAGACAGGGTCACTAATGAAAAACTGTTTTTT.

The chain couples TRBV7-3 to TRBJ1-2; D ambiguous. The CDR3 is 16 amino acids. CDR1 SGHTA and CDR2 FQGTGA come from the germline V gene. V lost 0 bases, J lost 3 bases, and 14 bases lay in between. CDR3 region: CASSLTVGSSDYGYTF. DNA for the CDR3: TGTGCCAGCAGCTTAACTGTGGGGAGTTCAGACTATGGCTACACCTTC.

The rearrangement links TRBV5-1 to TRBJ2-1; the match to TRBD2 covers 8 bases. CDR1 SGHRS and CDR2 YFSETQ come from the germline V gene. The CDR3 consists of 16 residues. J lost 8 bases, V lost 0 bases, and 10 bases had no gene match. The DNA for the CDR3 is TGCGCCAGCAGCTTGGCCGCGGGGGGCGTAGCAGATGAGCAGTTCTTC. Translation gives CASSLAAGGVADEQFF.

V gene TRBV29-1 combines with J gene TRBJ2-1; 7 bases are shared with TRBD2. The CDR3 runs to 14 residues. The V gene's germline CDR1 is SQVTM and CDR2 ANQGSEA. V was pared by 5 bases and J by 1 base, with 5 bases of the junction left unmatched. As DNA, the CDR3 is TGCAGCGTTTTACTCGGGGGGTCCTACAATGAGCAGTTCTTC. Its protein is CSVLLGGSYNEQFF.

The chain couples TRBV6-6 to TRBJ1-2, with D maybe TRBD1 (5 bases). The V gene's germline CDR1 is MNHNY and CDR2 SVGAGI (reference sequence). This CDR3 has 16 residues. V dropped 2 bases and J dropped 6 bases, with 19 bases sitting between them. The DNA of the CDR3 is TGTGCCAGCAGTTACGCCGGGGGGGGTATCAACAATGGCTACACCTTC. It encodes CASSYAGGGINNGYTF.

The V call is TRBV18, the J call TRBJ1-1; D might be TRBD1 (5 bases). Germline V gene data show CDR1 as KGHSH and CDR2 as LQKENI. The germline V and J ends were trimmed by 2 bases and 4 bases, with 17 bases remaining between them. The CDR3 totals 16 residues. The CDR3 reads CASSPSSRGFSTEAFF. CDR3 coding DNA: TGTGCCAGCTCACCATCTTCGCGGGGGTTTAGCACTGAAGCTTTCTTT.

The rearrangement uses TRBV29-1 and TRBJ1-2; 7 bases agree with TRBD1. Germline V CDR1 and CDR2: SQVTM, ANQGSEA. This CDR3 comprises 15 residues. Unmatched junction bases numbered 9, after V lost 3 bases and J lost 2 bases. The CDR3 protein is CSVEVGQRENYGYTF. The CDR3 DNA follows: TGCAGCGTTGAGGTGGGACAGAGGGAGAACTATGGCTACACCTTC.

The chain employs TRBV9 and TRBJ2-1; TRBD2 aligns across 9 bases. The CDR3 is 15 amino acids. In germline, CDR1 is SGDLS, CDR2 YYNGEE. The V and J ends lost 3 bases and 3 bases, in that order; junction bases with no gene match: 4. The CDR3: CASSGGTSFYNEQFF. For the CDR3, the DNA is TGTGCCAGCAGCGGGGGGACTAGCTTCTACAATGAGCAGTTCTTC.

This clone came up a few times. The CDR3 spells CASALRQGRPSTNEKLFF. The CDR3 DNA is TGTGCCAGCGCCCTAAGACAGGGGCGCCCGTCAACTAATGAAAAACTGTTTTTT. This chain uses TRBV2 with TRBJ1-4, with 8 bases identical to TRBD1. This CDR3 is built from 18 residues. Germline trimming cut 8 bases from V and 0 bases from J; bases unmatched to any gene: 14. Germline V gene lookup returns CDR1 SNHLY and CDR2 FYNNEI.

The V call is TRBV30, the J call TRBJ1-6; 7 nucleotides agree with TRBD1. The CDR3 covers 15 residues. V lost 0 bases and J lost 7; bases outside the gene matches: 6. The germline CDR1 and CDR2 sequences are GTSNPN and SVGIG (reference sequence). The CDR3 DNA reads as TGTGCCTGGAGTGTCCGACAGGGTACAAATTCACCCCTCCACTTT. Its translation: CAWSVRQGTNSPLHF.

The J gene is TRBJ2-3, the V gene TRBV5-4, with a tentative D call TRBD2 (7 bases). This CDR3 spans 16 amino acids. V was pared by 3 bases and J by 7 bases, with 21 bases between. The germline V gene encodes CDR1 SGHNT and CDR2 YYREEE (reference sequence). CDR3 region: CASSWGGGGEENTQYF. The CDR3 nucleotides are TGTGCCAGCAGCTGGGGGGGAGGGGGAGAGGAGAATACGCAGTATTTT.

This CDR3 reads CASSVDIGNTIYF. In nucleotides, the CDR3 is TGTGCCAGCAGCGTAGACATTGGAAACACCATATATTTT. The gene calls are TRBV9 and TRBJ1-3; D is uncertain. CDR3 length: 13 amino acids. V shed 0 bases and J shed 3 bases, with 4 bases lying between them. Germline V lookup: CDR1 SGDLS, CDR2 YYNGEE.

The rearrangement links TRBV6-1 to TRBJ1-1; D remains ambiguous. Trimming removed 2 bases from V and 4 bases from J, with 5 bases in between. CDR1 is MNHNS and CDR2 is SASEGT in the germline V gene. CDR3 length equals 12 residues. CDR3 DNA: TGTGCCAGCAGTGAATACGGCACTGAAGCTTTCTTT. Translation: CASSEYGTEAFF.

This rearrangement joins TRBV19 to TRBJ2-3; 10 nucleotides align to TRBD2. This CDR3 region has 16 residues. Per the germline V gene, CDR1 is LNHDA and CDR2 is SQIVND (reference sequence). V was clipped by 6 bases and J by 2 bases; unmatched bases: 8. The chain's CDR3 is CASSRTSGDPTDTQYF. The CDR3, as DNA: TGTGCCAGTAGCAGGACTAGCGGCGATCCCACAGATACGCAGTATTTT.

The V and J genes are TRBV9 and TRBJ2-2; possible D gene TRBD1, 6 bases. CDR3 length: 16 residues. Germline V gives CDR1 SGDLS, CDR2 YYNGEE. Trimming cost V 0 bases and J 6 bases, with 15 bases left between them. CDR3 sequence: CASSVATGFMAGELFF. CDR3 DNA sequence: TGTGCCAGCAGCGTAGCCACAGGGTTCATGGCCGGGGAGCTGTTTTTT.

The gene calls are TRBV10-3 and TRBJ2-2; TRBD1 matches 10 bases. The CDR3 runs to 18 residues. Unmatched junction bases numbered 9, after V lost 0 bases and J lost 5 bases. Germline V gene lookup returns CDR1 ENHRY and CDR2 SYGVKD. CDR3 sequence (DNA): TGTGCCATCAGTGAGTCTGAAGGACAGGGGGAGGATACCGGGGAGCTGTTTTTT. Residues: CAISESEGQGEDTGELFF.

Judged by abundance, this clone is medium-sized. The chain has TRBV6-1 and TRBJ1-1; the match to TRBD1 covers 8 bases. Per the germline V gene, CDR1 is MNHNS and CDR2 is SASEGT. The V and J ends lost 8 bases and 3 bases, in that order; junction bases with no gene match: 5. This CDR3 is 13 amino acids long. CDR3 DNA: TGTGCCAGCGAGGACAGGGAACACACTGAAGCTTTCTTT. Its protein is CASEDREHTEAFF.